This is a list of T cell receptor beta chains from one sample in a study of blood T cell repertoires in COVID-19. Some clones are missing from TCRdb's copy, which holds only in-frame ones; the method was immunoSEQ multiplex PCR. The sample has about 200,000 clones, around 90% seen once. The specimen was peripheral blood. The source of these receptors is a man aged 60 to 69 who had recovered from COVID-19. Each CDR3 is given with its conserved first and last residue. Fields, in order: D gene, clone size, J gene, V gene, CDR3 protein, CDR3 DNA. The D gene is left open where the match is weak. Clone sizes are given selectively: once, few, many, or a class where the clone is expanded.

>TRBD1|NA|TRBJ2-1|TRBV28
CASSRTGSSYNEQFF
TGTGCCAGCAGTAGGACAGGGAGCTCCTACAATGAGCAGTTCTTC
>TRBD2|NA|TRBJ2-5|TRBV6-1
CASSDYSGGTQETQYF
TGTGCCAGCAGTGACTATAGCGGGGGGACCCAAGAGACCCAGTACTTC
>TRBD2|NA|TRBJ2-5|TRBV27
CASSLASGPQETQYF
TGTGCCAGCAGTTTGGCTAGCGGCCCCCAAGAGACCCAGTACTTC
>NA|NA|TRBJ2-7|TRBV28
CASSFFGTGSSGEQYF
TGTGCCAGCAGTTTTTTCGGAACCGGGTCGTCGGGCGAGCAGTACTTC
>TRBD1|NA|TRBJ1-2|TRBV27
CASSLSRGQGYGYTF
TGTGCCAGCAGTTTATCTAGGGGACAGGGCTATGGCTACACCTTC
>TRBD1|NA|TRBJ1-1|TRBV18
CASSLTVMGQGASTEAFF
TGTGCCAGCTCACTTACTGTAATGGGACAGGGGGCGAGCACTGAAGCTTTCTTT
>NA|once|TRBJ2-5|TRBV7-6
CASSLGLGLGRTQYF
TGTGCCAGCAGCTTAGGGCTGGGACTGGGAAGGACCCAGTACTTC
>NA|NA|TRBJ2-2|TRBV5-1
CASSLALGAYTGELFF
TGCGCCAGCAGCTTGGCCCTGGGGGCGTACACCGGGGAGCTGTTTTTT
>TRBD1|NA|TRBJ1-2|TRBV6-2/TRBV6-3
CASSRPAGTGNPNYGYTF
TGTGCCAGCAGTCGCCCCGCCGGGACAGGCAACCCTAACTATGGCTACACCTTC
>TRBD1|NA|TRBJ2-1|TRBV12-5
CASGLVRGTGSGNEQFF
TGTGCTAGTGGTTTGGTACGGGGGACAGGGTCGGGCAATGAGCAGTTCTTC
>NA|NA|TRBJ1-6|TRBV5-5
CASSSSGMDLHF
TGTGCCAGCAGCTCTTCGGGGATGGACCTCCACTTT
>NA|once|TRBJ1-1|TRBV6-2/TRBV6-3
CASSKGLQVNTEAFF
TGTGCCAGCAGTAAGGGATTACAGGTGAACACTGAAGCTTTCTTT
>NA|NA|TRBJ2-3|TRBV2
CALGSEVTDTQYF
TGCGCCCTCGGTTCCGAGGTGACAGATACGCAGTATTTT
>TRBD1|NA|TRBJ1-1|TRBV19
CATLRRQGGTEAFF
TGTGCCACCCTACGTCGACAGGGAGGCACTGAAGCTTTCTTT
>NA|NA|TRBJ2-3|TRBV3-1/TRBV3-2
CASSQYSPGQTSTDTQYF
TGTGCCAGCAGCCAATATAGTCCCGGACAGACTAGCACAGATACGCAGTATTTT
>NA|NA|TRBJ2-3|TRBV28
CASGRGDTQYF
TGTGCCAGCGGAAGAGGAGATACGCAGTATTTT
>TRBD1|once|TRBJ1-5|TRBV30
CAWSVGTGQPQHF
TGTGCCTGGAGTGTAGGGACAGGCCAGCCCCAGCATTTT
>NA|NA|TRBJ1-5|TRBV18
CASSPPGGRQPQHF
TGTGCCAGCTCACCACCCGGGGGGCGGCAGCCCCAGCATTTT
>TRBD1|NA|TRBJ1-2|TRBV6-6
CASSSTGDYGYTF
TGTGCCAGCAGTTCGACAGGGGACTATGGCTACACCTTC
>NA|NA|TRBJ1-2|TRBV6-2/TRBV6-3
CASSYLGQGGSYGYTF
TGTGCCAGCAGTTACTTAGGGCAGGGTGGATCCTATGGCTACACCTTC
>TRBD2|once|TRBJ2-3|TRBV6-4
CASSTSGGAQYF
TGTGCCAGCAGCACGAGCGGGGGCGCGCAGTATTTT
>TRBD1|few|TRBJ1-2|TRBV4-1
CASSQTIRDRGDGYTF
TGCGCCAGCAGCCAAACGATTCGGGACAGGGGGGATGGCTACACCTTC
>NA|NA|TRBJ1-5|TRBV18
CASSLEGGSQPQHF
TGTGCCAGCTCACTGGAGGGAGGTAGCCAGCCCCAGCATTTT
>NA|NA|TRBJ1-4|TRBV19
CASSAAQGNEKLFF
TGTGCCAGTAGCGCGGCCCAGGGGAATGAAAAACTGTTTTTT
>NA|NA|TRBJ2-6|TRBV15
CATSSSNLLWANVLTF
TGTGCCACCAGCAGCTCTAACCTGCTCTGGGCCAACGTCCTGACTTTC
>NA|NA|TRBJ1-5|TRBV5-4
CASSTGGALKQPQHF
TGTGCCAGCAGCACGGGGGGCGCGCTGAAACAGCCCCAGCATTTT
>TRBD1|NA|TRBJ1-2|TRBV2
CASSAGTGGFIYGYTF
TGTGCCAGCAGTGCCGGGACAGGGGGATTTATCTATGGCTACACCTTC
>NA|NA|TRBJ1-3|TRBV15
CATSRGGSGNTIYF
TGTGCCACCAGCAGAGGAGGGTCTGGAAACACCATATATTTT
>TRBD1|NA|TRBJ2-4|TRBV19
CASSLTGVQNIQYF
TGTGCCAGTAGTTTGACAGGGGTTCAAAACATTCAGTACTTC
>NA|NA|TRBJ2-7|TRBV5-4
CASSLSPARVDEQYF
TGTGCCAGCAGCTTGTCTCCAGCGAGAGTAGACGAGCAGTACTTC
>NA|NA|TRBJ1-5|TRBV6-5
CASSYSLGNQPQHF
TGTGCCAGCAGTTACAGTCTAGGCAATCAGCCCCAGCATTTT
>TRBD1|NA|TRBJ2-6|TRBV5-4
CASSPRDRSSGANVLTF
TGTGCCAGCAGCCCGCGGGACAGGAGCTCTGGGGCCAACGTCCTGACTTTC
>NA|once|TRBJ1-1|TRBV19
CASSPGGRMNTEAFF
TGTGCCAGTAGTCCAGGAGGGCGGATGAACACTGAAGCTTTCTTT
>TRBD1|NA|TRBJ2-7|TRBV5-1
CASSLEGTGSYEQYF
TGCGCCAGCAGCTTGGAGGGGACAGGCTCCTACGAGCAGTACTTC
>NA|NA|TRBJ2-7|TRBV7-6
CASSPLDLGKRGEQYF
TGTGCCAGCAGCCCGCTTGATTTAGGGAAACGGGGCGAGCAGTACTTC
>NA|NA|TRBJ1-5|TRBV21-1
CARKHQPQHF
TGTGCCAGGAAGCATCAGCCCCAGCATTTT
>NA|NA|TRBJ1-5|TRBV10-3
CATRGSNQPQHF
TGTGCTACCCGAGGGAGCAATCAGCCCCAGCATTTT
>NA|NA|TRBJ1-6|TRBV19
CASSLTGANNSPLHF
TGTGCCAGTAGTCTGACAGGCGCCAATAATTCACCCCTCCACTTT
>NA|NA|TRBJ1-1|TRBV6-5
CASSYSGRRNTEAFF
TGTGCCAGCAGTTACTCAGGGAGACGGAACACTGAAGCTTTCTTT
>NA|NA|TRBJ2-7|TRBV9
CASSVLGDSSYEQYF
TGTGCCAGCAGCGTCCTGGGAGACTCCTCCTACGAGCAGTACTTC
>TRBD1|NA|TRBJ2-7|TRBV28
CASSLPGTGVFNEQYF
TGTGCCAGCAGTTTACCCGGGACAGGGGTATTCAACGAGCAGTACTTC
>NA|few|TRBJ2-7|TRBV10-3
CAISEGSEQYF
TGTGCCATCAGTGAAGGGAGCGAGCAGTACTTC